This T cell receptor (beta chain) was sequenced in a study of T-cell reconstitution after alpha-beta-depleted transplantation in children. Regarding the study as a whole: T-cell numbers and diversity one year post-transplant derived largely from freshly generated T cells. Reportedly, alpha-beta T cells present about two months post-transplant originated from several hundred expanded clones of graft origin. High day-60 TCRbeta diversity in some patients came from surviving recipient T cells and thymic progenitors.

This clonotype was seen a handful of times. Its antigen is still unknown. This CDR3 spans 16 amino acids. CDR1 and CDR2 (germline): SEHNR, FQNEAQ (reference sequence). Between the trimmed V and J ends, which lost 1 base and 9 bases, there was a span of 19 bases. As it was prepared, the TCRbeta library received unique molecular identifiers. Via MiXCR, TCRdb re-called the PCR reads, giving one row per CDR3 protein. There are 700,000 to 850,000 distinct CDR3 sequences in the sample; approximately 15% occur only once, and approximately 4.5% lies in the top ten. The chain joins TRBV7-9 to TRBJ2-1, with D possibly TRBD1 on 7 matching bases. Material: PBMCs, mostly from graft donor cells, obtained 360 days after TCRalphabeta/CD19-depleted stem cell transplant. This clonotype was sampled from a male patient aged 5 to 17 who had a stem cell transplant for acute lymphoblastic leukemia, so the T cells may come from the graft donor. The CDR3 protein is CASSLGDSGGLGEQFF. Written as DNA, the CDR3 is TGTGCCAGCAGCTTAGGGGACAGTGGGGGGTTGGGTGAGCAGTTCTTC.